This paragraph reports one TCR beta chain. Its cognate antigen is unknown. The data originate from a study of T cell responses to AZD1222 COVID-19 vaccine. Whole-study findings and limits: Females outnumbered males among donors, who were mostly white British; clonal diversity was possibly underestimated. Spike-specific TCR breadth rose after two AZD1222 doses, and depth rose as well. There were vaccine-associated CD4 TCRs across spike, dominant at 160-218 and 743-854. Only a handful of individuals given AZD1222 were seropositive at baseline.

Here immunoSEQ multiplex PCR was the method, and the copy in TCRdb shows in-frame clones only, minus some. Of 120,000 to 150,000 clones listed, around 91% are singletons. This CDR3 is 12 amino acids long. CDR1 is LNHDA, CDR2 SQIVND, per germline (reference sequence). V was trimmed by 8 bases and J by 3 bases, leaving 10 bases between them. The V gene is TRBV19, the J gene TRBJ1-1; tentative D call: TRBD1 (6 bases). The receptor's source is an adult in good health. The sample here was peripheral blood, taken on day 0 of AZD1222 vaccination. CDR3 sequence (DNA): TGTGCCAGTCGCAGGGGTTACACTGAAGCTTTCTTT. Translation gives CASRRGYTEAFF.